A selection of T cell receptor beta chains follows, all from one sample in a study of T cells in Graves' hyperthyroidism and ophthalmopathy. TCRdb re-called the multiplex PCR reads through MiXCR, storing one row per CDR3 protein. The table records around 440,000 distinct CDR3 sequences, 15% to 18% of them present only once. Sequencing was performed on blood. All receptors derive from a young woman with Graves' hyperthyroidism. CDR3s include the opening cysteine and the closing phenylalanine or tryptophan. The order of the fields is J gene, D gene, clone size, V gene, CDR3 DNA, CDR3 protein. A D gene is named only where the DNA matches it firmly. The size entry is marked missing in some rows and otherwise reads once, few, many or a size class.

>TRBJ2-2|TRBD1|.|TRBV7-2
TGTGCCAGCAGCCACCGAGGGGGCGGATTTAACACCGGGGAGCTGTTTTTT
CASSHRGGGFNTGELFF
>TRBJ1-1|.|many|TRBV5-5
TGTGCCAGCAGCTTGAGCTACAGGGCCAGATCGAACACTGAAGCTTTCTTT
CASSLSYRARSNTEAFF
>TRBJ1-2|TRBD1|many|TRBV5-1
TGCGCCAGCAGGGAATTGGATGGACAGGGGCCGAACTATGGCTACACCTTC
CASRELDGQGPNYGYTF
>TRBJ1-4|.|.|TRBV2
TGTGCCAGCAGATTGACAGCTAATGAAAAACTGTTTTTT
CASRLTANEKLFF
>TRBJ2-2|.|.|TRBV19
TGTGCCAGTAGCTCCCCCGAGGGACACCCACTAGCTACCGGGGAGCTGTTTTTT
CASSSPEGHPLATGELFF
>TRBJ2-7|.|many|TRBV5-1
TGCGCCAGCAGCTTGCCCGGACTTGGGGATTACGAGCAGTACTTC
CASSLPGLGDYEQYF
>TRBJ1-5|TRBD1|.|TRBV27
TGTGCCAGCAGCCGAGGACAGGTGGGTCAGCCCCAGCATTTT
CASSRGQVGQPQHF
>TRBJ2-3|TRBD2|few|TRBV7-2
TGTGCCAGCAGCTTAGGCTGGTCCGCGGGGGGGCTAAGGGATACGCAGTATTTT
CASSLGWSAGGLRDTQYF
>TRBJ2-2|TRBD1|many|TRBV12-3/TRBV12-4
TGTGCCAGCAGTCTAGGACAGGTCAACACCGGGGAGCTGTTTTTT
CASSLGQVNTGELFF
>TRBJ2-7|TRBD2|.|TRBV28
TGTGCCAGCAGGACAACTAGCGGGGTGAGGGAGCAGTACTTC
CASRTTSGVREQYF
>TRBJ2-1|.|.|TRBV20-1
TGCAGTGAAAAAGGGGGGGGGGTTGAGCAGTTCTTC
CSEKGGGVEQFF
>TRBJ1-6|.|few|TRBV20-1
TGCAGTGCTAGAGGCCCGACAGACAAAAATTCACCCCTCCACTTT
CSARGPTDKNSPLHF
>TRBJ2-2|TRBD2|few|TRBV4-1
TGCGCCAGCAACCGGGACAGCAGACTAGCGGGAGGCTCGGGCACCGGGGAGCTGTTTTTT
CASNRDSRLAGGSGTGELFF
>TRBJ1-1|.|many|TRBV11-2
TGTGCCAGCAGCTTAGTATCCCCGAGACAGCTTAACACTGAAGCTTTCTTT
CASSLVSPRQLNTEAFF
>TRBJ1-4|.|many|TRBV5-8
TGTGCCAGCAGCTTACAGACTAATAATGAAAAACTGTTTTTT
CASSLQTNNEKLFF
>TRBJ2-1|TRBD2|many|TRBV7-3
TGTGCCAGCAGCTTAACGACCGGGACTAGCGGGGGTCTGAACTCCTACAATGAGCAGTTCTTC
CASSLTTGTSGGLNSYNEQFF
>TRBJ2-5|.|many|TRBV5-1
TGCGCCAGCAGCCAGGGTCTGGGTCTGGAGACCCAGTACTTC
CASSQGLGLETQYF
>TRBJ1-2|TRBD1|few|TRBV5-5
TGTGCCAGCAGCTTGGACCGCGCTAAAAAGGAGGGGGCCGGGAATGGCTACACCTTC
CASSLDRAKKEGAGNGYTF
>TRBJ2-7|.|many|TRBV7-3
TGTGCCAGCAGTTCGCCTGGGTCCTACGAGCAGTACTTC
CASSSPGSYEQYF
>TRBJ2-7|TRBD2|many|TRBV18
TGTGCCAGCTCACTGGGGGAGGGGATGACCTACGAGCAGTACTTC
CASSLGEGMTYEQYF
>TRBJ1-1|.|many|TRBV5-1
TGCGCCAGCAGCTCGGGACTTACGAGCGGTGAAGCTTTCTTT
CASSSGLTSGEAFF
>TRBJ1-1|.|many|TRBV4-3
TGCGCCAGCAGCCAAGATTCAGGGGCGGACACTGAAGCTTTCTTT
CASSQDSGADTEAFF
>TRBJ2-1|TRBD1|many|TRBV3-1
TGTGCCAGCGCCCGGGACAGTGATTCAAATGAGCAGTTCTTC
CASARDSDSNEQFF
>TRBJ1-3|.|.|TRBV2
TGTGTCAGCAGTAATACAGGGACCTTCGGAAACACCATATATTTT
CVSSNTGTFGNTIYF
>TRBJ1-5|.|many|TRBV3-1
TGTGCCAGCAGCCAAGATTTACAGCTTAATCAGCCCCAGCATTTT
CASSQDLQLNQPQHF
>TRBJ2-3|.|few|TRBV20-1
TGCAGTGCTAGTGGACAGTCACGCACAGATACGCAGTATTTT
CSASGQSRTDTQYF
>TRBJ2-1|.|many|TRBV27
TGTGCCAGCGCTCAGTATGGGGGGCACTACAATGAGCAGTTCTTC
CASAQYGGHYNEQFF
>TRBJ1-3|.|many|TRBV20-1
TGCAGTGCTAGAGTGTCTACGGGGGGAAACACCATATATTTT
CSARVSTGGNTIYF
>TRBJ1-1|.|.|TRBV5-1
TGCGCCAGCAGCCTCGAGCCCCCTGAAGCTTTCTTT
CASSLEPPEAFF
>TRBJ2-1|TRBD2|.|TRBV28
TGTGCCAGCAGTTTTTCGGGACTAGCGGGAGGACCCTACAATGAGCAGTTCTTC
CASSFSGLAGGPYNEQFF
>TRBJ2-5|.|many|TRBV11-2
TGTGCCAGCGCACTTCGACGTCAAGAGACCCAGTACTTC
CASALRRQETQYF
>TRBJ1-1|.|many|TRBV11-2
TGTGCCAGCAGCTTACCAGGGGCCACTGAAGCTTTCTTT
CASSLPGATEAFF
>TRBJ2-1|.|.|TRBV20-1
TGCAGTGCGACTAGCAGACAGGGGAAGTTCTTC
CSATSRQGKFF
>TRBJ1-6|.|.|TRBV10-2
TGCGCCAGCAGGGTGGGGTCGAATTCACCCCTCCACTTT
CASRVGSNSPLHF
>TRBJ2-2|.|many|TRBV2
TGTGCCAGCAGTGAAGCGCAGACGAACACCGGGGAGCTGTTTTTT
CASSEAQTNTGELFF
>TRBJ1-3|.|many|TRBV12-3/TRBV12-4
TGTGCCAGCAGTTCGACAGACTCTGGAAACACCATATATTTT
CASSSTDSGNTIYF
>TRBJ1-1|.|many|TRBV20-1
TGCAGTGCTAGAAGGACAGTTGGGGACACTGAAGCTTTCTTT
CSARRTVGDTEAFF
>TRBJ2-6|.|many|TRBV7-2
TGTGCCAGCAGCTTTCGGGGGGCCGGGGCCAACGTCCTGACTTTC
CASSFRGAGANVLTF
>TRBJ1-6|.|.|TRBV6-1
TGTGCCAGCACCCCGGGACGGAATTCACCCCTCCACTTT
CASTPGRNSPLHF
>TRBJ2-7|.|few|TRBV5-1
TGCGCCAGCCGAAGAAGACCGGTAGTGGACGAGCAGTACTTC
CASRRRPVVDEQYF
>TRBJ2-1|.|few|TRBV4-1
TGCGCCAGCAGCTACCCCTTAGGCAGGCTCAATGAGCAGTTCTTC
CASSYPLGRLNEQFF
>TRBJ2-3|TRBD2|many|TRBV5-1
TGCGCCAGCACGCCGGGGAGAGCGGGAGCTAGTACGCAGTATTTT
CASTPGRAGASTQYF
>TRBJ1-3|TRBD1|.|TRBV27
TGTGCCAGCAGTCCGGGACAGGGTTTCTCTGGAAACACCATATATTTT
CASSPGQGFSGNTIYF
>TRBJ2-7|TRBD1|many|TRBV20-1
TGCAGTGCCGCGCAGGGGGCTCCGTACGAGCAGTACTTC
CSAAQGAPYEQYF
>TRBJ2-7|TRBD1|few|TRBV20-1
TGCAGTGCTATCCCCGGGACAGGGCCCTACGAGCAGTACTTC
CSAIPGTGPYEQYF
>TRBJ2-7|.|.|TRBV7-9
TGTGCCAGCAGCTTAGAGGGGGGGGCCCACGAGCAGTACTTC
CASSLEGGAHEQYF
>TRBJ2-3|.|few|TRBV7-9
TGTGCCAGCAGCTTACGGGGGGCCGGTGATACGCAGTATTTT
CASSLRGAGDTQYF
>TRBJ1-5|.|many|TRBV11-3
TGTGCCAGCAGCCAACGAAATCAGCCCCAGCATTTT
CASSQRNQPQHF
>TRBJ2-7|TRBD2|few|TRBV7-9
TGTGCCAGCAGCTTAGCTGCGAGGGGGACTAGCGGGAGTAGCTCCTACGAGCAGTACTTC
CASSLAARGTSGSSSYEQYF
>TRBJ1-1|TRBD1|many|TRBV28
TGTGCCAGCAGCTCCCCCCACAGGGGCGCCCGGGCTTTCTTT
CASSSPHRGARAFF
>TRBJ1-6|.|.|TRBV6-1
TGTGCCAGCAGTGAACAGGGACTAAATAATTCACCCCTCCACTTT
CASSEQGLNNSPLHF
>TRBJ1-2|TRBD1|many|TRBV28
TGTGCCAGCAGCCGGCCGGACAGGGCGGGTGGCTACACCTTC
CASSRPDRAGGYTF
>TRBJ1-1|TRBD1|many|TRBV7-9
TGTGCCAGCAGCTTACAAGGGGGCGCAGTCACTGAAGCTTTCTTT
CASSLQGGAVTEAFF
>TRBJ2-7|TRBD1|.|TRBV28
TGTGCCAGCAGTAAATTAGACAGGGCTAAGGGGACCTACGAGCAGTACTTC
CASSKLDRAKGTYEQYF